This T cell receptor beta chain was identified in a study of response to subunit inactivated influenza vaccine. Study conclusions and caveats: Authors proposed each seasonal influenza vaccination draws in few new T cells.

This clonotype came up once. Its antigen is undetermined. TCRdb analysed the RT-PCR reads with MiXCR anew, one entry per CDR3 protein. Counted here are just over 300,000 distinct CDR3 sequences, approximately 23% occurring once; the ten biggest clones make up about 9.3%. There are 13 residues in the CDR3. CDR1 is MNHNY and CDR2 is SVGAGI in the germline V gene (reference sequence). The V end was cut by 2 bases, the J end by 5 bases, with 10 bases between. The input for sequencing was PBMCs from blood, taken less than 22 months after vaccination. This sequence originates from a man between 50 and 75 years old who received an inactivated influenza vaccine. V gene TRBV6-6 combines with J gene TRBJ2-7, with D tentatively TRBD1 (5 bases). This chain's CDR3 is CASSYLTGNEQYF. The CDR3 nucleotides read TGTGCCAGCAGTTACCTCACAGGCAACGAGCAGTACTTC.